This T cell receptor (beta chain) derives from a study of CD8 T cells in Susac syndrome. The authors reverse transcribed roughly 0.5 to 1 ug RNA with random hexamers. The immunoSEQ assay covered 54 Vbeta and 13 Jbeta segments for CDR3. TCRdb redid the calling of the immunoSEQ multiplex PCR reads with MiXCR, one entry per CDR3 protein. The data contain roughly 180,000 distinct CDR3 sequences, approximately 93% of them singletons. The multiple sclerosis controls, all treatment-naive patients, had relapsing-remitting disease that was stable or active. CD8+ and CD4+ T cells were negatively isolated; TEMRA cells were FACS-enriched. This CDR3 contains 16 residues. V lost 3 bases to trimming and J lost 7 bases; unmatched junction nucleotides: 11. Germline V gives CDR1 WSHSY, CDR2 SAAADI.

What was sequenced was CD4+ T cells from PBMCs. The TCR sequence derives from a human donor with multiple sclerosis. This chain connects TRBV10-2 to TRBJ2-2, with 7 nucleotides matching TRBD1. This CDR3 is CASSERGPTRFGELFF. Here the CDR3 DNA reads TGCGCCAGCAGTGAAAGGGGGCCTACACGGTTCGGGGAGCTGTTTTTT.